The 7 T cell receptor beta chains listed next were all sequenced from one sample in a study of cytomegalovirus exposure and HLA in healthy donors. PCR primers comprised 60 Vbeta and 13 Jbeta primers. Profiled with immunoSEQ multiplex PCR; TCRdb holds only in-frame clones, not every one. Its clone listing holds 90,000 to 100,000 clones. The sequenced material came from PBMCs. The receptors were gathered from a woman in her 30s in good health and CMV-seronegative.

The chain couples TRBV28 to TRBJ2-1, with 10 bases identical to TRBD2. Germline trimming cut 10 bases from V and 8 bases from J; bases unmatched to any gene: 8. This CDR3 is 13 amino acids long. Per the germline V gene, CDR1 is MDHEN and CDR2 is SYDVKM. DNA of the CDR3: TGTGCCACCCTAGCGGGAGTGTCCGATGAGCAGTTCTTC. Encoded protein: CATLAGVSDEQFF.

This chain links TRBV5-3 with TRBJ2-3; 7 bases agree with TRBD2. TRBV5-3 is assigned to the ORF class and has an uncertain function. The trim removed 0 bases at V and 3 bases at J, leaving 4 bases unmatched. This CDR3 has 15 residues. CDR3 DNA: TGTGCCAGAAGCTTGGGTTCGCGGGAGACAGATACGCAGTATTTT. This sequence encodes CARSLGSRETDTQYF.

The chain is built from TRBV18 and TRBJ1-2; 9 nucleotides align to TRBD1. V shed 3 bases, J shed 4 bases, and the junction held 9 bases outside the gene matches. The length of the CDR3 is 16 residues. The V gene's germline CDR1 is KGHSH and CDR2 LQKENI. The CDR3 loop is CASSPDRTGVLYGYTF. The CDR3 coding sequence is TGTGCCAGCTCACCTGATAGGACAGGGGTCCTCTATGGCTACACCTTC.

The rearrangement links TRBV4-1 to TRBJ2-3; 9 bases fit TRBD1. Germline CDR1 and CDR2: MGHRA and YSYEKL. V shed 3 bases, J shed 1 base, and the junction held 5 bases outside the gene matches. This CDR3 is 16 amino acids long. The CDR3: CASSQGTGSGTDTQYF. CDR3 sequence (DNA): TGCGCCAGCAGCCAGGGGACAGGGTCGGGCACAGATACGCAGTATTTT.

The rearrangement links TRBV19 to TRBJ1-5, with D hard to call. Trimming cost V 4 bases and J 3 bases, with 10 bases left between them. The CDR3 loop spans 14 amino acids. Germline CDR1 and CDR2: LNHDA and SQIVND (reference sequence). The CDR3 loop reads CASSTSVFNQPQHF. CDR3 sequence (DNA): TGTGCCAGTAGTACCTCTGTCTTCAATCAGCCCCAGCATTTT.

Remarks on this clone: Different DNA sequences within this sample yield the same CDR3. The gene calls are TRBV29-1 and TRBJ2-3; D may be TRBD2 (5 bases). Trimming stripped 4 bases from V and 0 bases from J, with 11 bases between. The CDR3 extends over 14 amino acids. The germline gives CDR1 SQVTM, CDR2 ANQGSEA. CDR3 DNA: TGCAGCGTTGTAATTAGCGCTAGCACAGATACGCAGTATTTT. Protein sequence: CSVVISASTDTQYF.

J is TRBJ1-5 and V is TRBV29-1; 8 bases agree with TRBD1. The CDR3 runs 12 residues. CDR1 SQVTM and CDR2 ANQGSEA come from the germline V gene. V lost 4 bases to trimming and J lost 5 bases; unmatched junction nucleotides: 1. CDR3 bases: TGCAGCGTTGTACAGGGGGATCAGCCCCAGCATTTT. Protein product: CSVVQGDQPQHF. Drawing the rest from reference TRBV29-1 and TRBJ1-5, the complete variable domain is SAVISQKPSRDICQRGTSLTIQCQVDSQVTMMFWYRQQPGQSLTLIATANQGSEATYESGFVIDKFPISRPNLTFSTLTVSNMSPEDSSIYLCSVVQGDQPQHFGDGTRLSIL.